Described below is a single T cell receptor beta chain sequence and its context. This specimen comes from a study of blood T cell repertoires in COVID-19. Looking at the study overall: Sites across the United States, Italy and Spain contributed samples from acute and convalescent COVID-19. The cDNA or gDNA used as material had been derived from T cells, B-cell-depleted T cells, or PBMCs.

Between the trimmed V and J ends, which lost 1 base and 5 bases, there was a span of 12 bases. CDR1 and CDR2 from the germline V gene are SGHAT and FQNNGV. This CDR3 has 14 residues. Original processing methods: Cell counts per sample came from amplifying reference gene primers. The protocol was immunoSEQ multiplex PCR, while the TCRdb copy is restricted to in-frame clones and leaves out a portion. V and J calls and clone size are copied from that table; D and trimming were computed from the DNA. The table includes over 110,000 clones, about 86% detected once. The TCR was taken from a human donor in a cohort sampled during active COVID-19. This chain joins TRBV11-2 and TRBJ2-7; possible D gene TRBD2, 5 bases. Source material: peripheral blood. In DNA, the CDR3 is TGTGCCAGCAGCTTAGGGGGAGTTGGAGACGAGCAGTACTTC. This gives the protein CASSLGGVGDEQYF.